The clone carrying this TCR beta chain came up once. What it binds is not known. The CDR3 contains 14 residues. Germline V gene data show CDR1 as SGHNT and CDR2 as YYREEE (reference sequence). Trimming took 0 bases from V and 7 from J, leaving 13 bases between them. The data were taken from a study of OX40 agonist ivuxolimab in advanced cancers. Study summary: The patients got ivuxolimab, which is an agonistic anti-OX40 (CD134) antibody. Anti-PD-1, anti-PD-L1 or anti-CTLA-4 therapy given earlier was allowed, and over 35% had some. Whole-study results and caveats: Patients with a partial response at 0.1-3.0 mg/kg had among the lowest clonal expansion. Dosing at 0.1 to 3.0 mg/kg was accompanied by clonal expansion of CD4+ and CD8+ blood T cells by week 6.

Only in-frame clones appear in the TCRdb table, and some are missing; sequencing was by immunoSEQ multiplex PCR. The sample lists around 91,000 clones, roughly 89% occurring once. The chain uses TRBV5-4 and TRBJ1-2; D remains unclear. This clonotype originated in an adult with an advanced solid tumor such as melanoma, head and neck, liver or kidney cancer. Sequenced material: CD4+ or CD8+ T cells sorted from blood, taken in a trial of the OX40 agonist ivuxolimab. The CDR3: CASSLESGNGGYTF. The CDR3 region has the DNA TGTGCCAGCAGCTTGGAGTCCGGGAATGGTGGCTACACCTTC.